This TCR beta chain originates from a study of identical twins. Study-level points and caveats: The same donors were not followed; conclusions instead depended on cross-sectional statistical analysis.

A word on this clonotype: Its target is unknown.

The junction had 13 bases not matched to a gene; V was cut back by 1 base and J by 7 bases. This CDR3 has 18 residues. Per the germline V gene, CDR1 is LGHDT and CDR2 is YNNKEL (reference sequence). One entry per CDR3 protein, called by TCRdb with MiXCR from the 5' RACE reads. The repertoire holds some 900,000 distinct CDR3 sequences, with 9% to 15% as singletons. Everyone who gave samples was a healthy Caucasian. This sample also appeared in a second study, on yellow fever vaccine responses in identical twins.

Source material: PBMCs. The clonotype was recovered from a woman younger than 35 in good health. The V and J genes are TRBV3-1 and TRBJ2-4; 10 bases map to TRBD2. CDR3 in amino acids: CASSQGRGSGRRRNIQYF. The CDR3 DNA follows: TGTGCCAGCAGCCAAGGGAGGGGTAGCGGGAGGAGGAGGAACATTCAGTACTTC.